This T cell receptor (beta chain) was observed in a study of shared T cell receptors in the human thymus (dated by TCRdb to 2020 to 2022). The study in broad terms: The study examined how self-reactive, shared T-cell receptor alpha chains are generated in the human thymus.

Trimming removed 1 base from V and 1 base from J, leaving 16 bases between the germline ends. The germline V gene encodes CDR1 GTSNPN and CDR2 SVGIG (reference sequence). Its CDR3 holds 16 amino acids, cysteine through phenylalanine. The only DNA kept is the CDR3, 48 bases in frame from the first base. A remark on this clone: Its antigen target is currently unknown. Base qualities were left out, and no much larger clone turns up one base away.

Library prep was done by the immunoSEQ multiplex PCR assay. TCRdb stores this immuneACCESS table with in-frame sequences only. Part of the clones is absent; in the studies checked, under half of the shortfall reflects unresolved V genes, and no reason is known for the rest. Recorded for this sample are under 850,000 clones; roughly 90% of them occurred a single time. The ten largest make up approximately 0.011% of the sample. These data were also reused for a study on human thymus T cells. Per the second study: In Finland, the donors were immunologically healthy infants who were having open corrective cardiac surgery for congenital heart defects. Thymus tissue was obtained as surgical resects removed during corrective cardiac surgery. Both the thymic and the peripheral blood repertoires appeared to show biased V and J gene segment usage. Highly overlapping thymic TCR repertoires among unrelated individuals were reported in the related research. The study used roughly 8 infant thymus samples plus four related peripheral blood samples to characterize TCR alpha and beta repertoires. Donor ages ranging from about 7 to 250 days were recorded, and a handful of male and a couple of female infants were included in the cohort. Thymocytes were mechanically released from the tissue and were stored as pellets of roughly 10-34 million cells at -70 degrees C. A QIAsymphony instrument was used to extract genomic DNA from frozen cell pellets. TCRB and TCRAD loci were amplified from a standardized quantity of quality-controlled genomic DNA using the immunoSEQ multiplex PCR assay. The amplicons covered the V(D)J region and were long enough to include the CDR3 and to identify the V and J genes. Amplicon sequencing was performed on an Illumina platform through the commercial immunoSEQ service. Primer bias and sequencing errors were corrected using previously described methods, and TCRAD and TCRB definitions followed the IMGT database. immunoSEQ Analyzer 3.0 and VDJTools were used for repertoire analysis, which covered basic statistics, V/J segment usage, diversity estimates, rarefaction and pairwise overlap. Diversity was estimated using the Chao1, ChaoE, Efron-Thisted, Shannon and inverse Simpson indices, and was also estimated on datasets down-sampled to the size of the smallest sample. Repertoire overlap used strict matching of CDR3 nucleotide sequence, V gene and J gene, with Jaccard-based multidimensional scaling clustering. On average, thymus samples yielded about 810,000 unique TCRB clonotypes, whereas blood samples yielded about 84,000.

The receptor chain draws on TRBV30 and TRBJ2-5; the best D guess is TRBD1, with 8 bases matching. The sequence was obtained from a boy in the first two years of life with a congenital heart defect. Donor details come from another sample of the same person, matched by shared clones. What was sequenced was thymocytes. The DNA reads as follows: TGTGCCTGGAGTGGCTGGGGGGGGACAGGCCAAGAGACCCAGTACTTC. This codes for CAWSGWGGTGQETQYF.